This TCR beta chain was observed in a study of OX40 agonist ivuxolimab in advanced cancers. Whole-study context: Ivuxolimab is a fully human IgG2 antibody that activates OX40 (CD134). Points from the study as a whole: Among expanded peripheral T cells, antigen specificity went undetermined. The CD4+ and CD8+ T cells in the blood had expanded clonally by week 6 at 0.1 to 3.0 mg/kg. Compared with others, partial responders at 0.1-3.0 mg/kg displayed clonal expansion among the lowest.

Method: immunoSEQ multiplex PCR; TCRdb's copy keeps in-frame clones and lacks some. The table has more than 45,000 clones, approximately 94% seen once. Concerning this clone: Antigen: not known. One junction end disagrees with the germline gene, perhaps due to a read error.

Germline V gives CDR1 MDHEN, CDR2 SYDVKM. This CDR3 is 16 amino acids long. This receptor was identified in an adult with an advanced solid tumor such as melanoma, head and neck, liver or kidney cancer. The sequences come from CD4+ or CD8+ T cells sorted from blood, collected in a trial of the OX40 agonist ivuxolimab. This chain links TRBV28 with TRBJ1-5; perhaps TRBD1 as D (6 bases). The CDR3 region is CATSSLLTGRMEPQHF. CDR3 DNA: TGTGCCACCAGTAGCCTCCTGACAGGCAGAATGGAGCCCCAGCATTTT.